The entry below gives a single TCR beta chain sequence along with its context. Antigen unknown. Germline V gene sequence: CDR1 SEHNR, CDR2 FQNEAQ (reference sequence). The CDR3 extends over 12 amino acids. This record comes from a study of CXCR3-negative and CXCR3-positive naive CD8 T cells. Turning to the study itself: Roughly 1.5 +/- 0.3 million TRB reads came from each library, giving 110 million to 150 million in total.

Notes on the study in general: TRBV-TRBJ usage was similar across naive CXCR3 subsets but distinct in memory cells. For memory CD8+ cells diversity was much lower, but both naive subsets had comparably high diversity.

TRB cDNA was prepared as libraries by UMI-labeled 5' RACE. TCRdb reprocessed the 5' RACE reads and reports one entry per CDR3 protein, with no DNA. The clone table shows more than 45,000 distinct CDR3 sequences, with the ten largest holding approximately 0.42%. This chain uses TRBV7-9 with TRBJ2-5. This sequence was found in a human donor in good health. Some clones in this sample may be carry-over from other donors' samples. The sequenced material came from naive CXCR3- CD8+ T cells from blood. The subset here: CD45RO-CCR7+CD27+CD95- naive CD8+ T cells lacking CXCR3 (TNR3-). CDR3 residues: CASSLADAAQYF.